The present T cell receptor (beta chain) was sequenced within a study of blood T cell repertoires in COVID-19. Under the authors' procedure: Estimates of nucleated cell counts were drawn from the amplification of reference gene primers. Measured with immunoSEQ multiplex PCR; TCRdb has only the in-frame clones, and not every one. D and trimming come from the DNA, and the V and J calls and clone size come from that table. Seen here are 250,000 or so clones, about 80% observed once, and the top ten hold 3.4%. Which cohort a participant joined came from the clinical history participants gave. Two negative PCRs, clearance, or symptom resolution were required of recovered Cohort 3 donors. This TCR was sampled from a man aged 50 to 60 who had recovered from COVID-19. Sequencing was carried out using PBMCs or T cells enriched from blood (not recorded which).

The CDR3 DNA is TGTGCTAGTTCCCTTGGCAGGGGATACGAGCAGTACTTC. Translated: CASSLGRGYEQYF. V and J are TRBV12-5 and TRBJ2-7; D possibly corresponds to TRBD1 (6 bases). Trimming removed 8 bases at V and 4 bases at J, with 15 bases between. The CDR3 covers 13 residues. From germline, CDR1 is LGHNT and CDR2 FRNRAP.